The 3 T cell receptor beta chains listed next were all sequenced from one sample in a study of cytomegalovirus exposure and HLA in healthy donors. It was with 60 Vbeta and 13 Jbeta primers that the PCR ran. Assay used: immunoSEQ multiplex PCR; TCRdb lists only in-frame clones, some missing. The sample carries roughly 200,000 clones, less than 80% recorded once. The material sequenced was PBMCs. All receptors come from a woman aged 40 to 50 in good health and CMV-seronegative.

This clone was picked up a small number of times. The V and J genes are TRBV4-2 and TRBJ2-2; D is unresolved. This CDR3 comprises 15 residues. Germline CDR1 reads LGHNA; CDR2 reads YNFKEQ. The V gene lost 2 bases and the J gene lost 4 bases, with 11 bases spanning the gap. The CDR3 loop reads CASSQPRSSTGELFF. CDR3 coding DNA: TGTGCCAGCAGCCAACCCCGGAGTTCCACCGGGGAGCTGTTTTTT.

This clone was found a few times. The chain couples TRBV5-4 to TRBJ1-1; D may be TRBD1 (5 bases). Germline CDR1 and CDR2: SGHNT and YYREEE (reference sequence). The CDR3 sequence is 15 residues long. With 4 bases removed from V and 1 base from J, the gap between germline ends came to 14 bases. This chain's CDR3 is CASSPRQGENTEAFF. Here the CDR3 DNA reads TGTGCCAGCAGCCCCCGGCAGGGTGAGAACACTGAAGCTTTCTTT.

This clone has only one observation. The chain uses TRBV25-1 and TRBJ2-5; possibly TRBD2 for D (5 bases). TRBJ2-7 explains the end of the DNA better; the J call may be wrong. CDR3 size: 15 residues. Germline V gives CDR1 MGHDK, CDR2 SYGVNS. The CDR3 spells CASSEGNRGIYEQYF. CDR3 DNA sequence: TGTGCCAGCAGTGAAGGAAACAGAGGGATCTACGAGCAGTACTTC.